Listed below are T cell receptor beta chains from one sample, sequenced in a study of blood T cells in healthy people across ages. TCRdb ran MiXCR on the 5' RACE reads and lists one entry per CDR3 protein. This repertoire shows around 2 million distinct CDR3 sequences, 39% found once; its top ten account for 20% to 25%. Specimen: blood. The receptors were sampled from a human donor in good health. The conserved cysteine and the conserved F or W are not part of the CDR3 here.

j_gene	v_gene	CDR3aa
TRBJ2-3	TRBV7-2	ASSLVRTSGGAQDTQY
TRBJ2-2	TRBV7-2	ASSSHRDRAGERF
TRBJ2-7	TRBV12-3/TRBV12-4	ASSLGGQSLYYEQY
TRBJ1-2	TRBV29-1	SVTGQRNYGYT
TRBJ2-1	TRBV7-9	ASSAPGRLFDEQF
TRBJ2-7	TRBV5-6	ASSLTGTATYEQY
TRBJ1-2	TRBV4-3	ASSPEKGTFIGYT
TRBJ2-4	TRBV27	ASSPRGRAPIYNEQY
-	TRBV7-2	ASSLIHGRGGYEQY
TRBJ2-3	TRBV15	ATSRDLPGGGTPDTQY
TRBJ2-3	TRBV3-1	ASSQSDSNTQY
-	TRBV11-1	ASSLGPGLAAETQY
TRBJ2-7	TRBV7-2	ASSRGLALTYEQY
TRBJ1-1	TRBV4-1	ASSQEIQIGTEAF
TRBJ2-3	TRBV19	ASSWSAGGSSTDTQY
TRBJ1-2	TRBV7-9	ASSLTSPTGYT
TRBJ2-5	TRBV4-3	ASSQDSLRIQETQY
TRBJ1-2	TRBV5-4	ASSPWGGRYGYT
TRBJ1-6	TRBV20-1	SASWGTSYNSPLH
TRBJ2-7	TRBV20-1	SARGTGKIHEQY
TRBJ2-7	TRBV20-1	SARVDRGTYSYEQY
TRBJ1-6	TRBV7-9	ASSIDWGNSPLH
TRBJ1-2	TRBV24-1	ATSDSSTGRYGYT
TRBJ2-1	TRBV5-1	ASSLAKEGGGEQF
TRBJ2-5	TRBV27	ASSFGPTTKETQY
TRBJ2-5	TRBV7-2	ASSQSSGGSLGEQY
TRBJ2-1	TRBV5-6	ASSGGYGLPDEQF
TRBJ2-7	TRBV7-2	ASSHSYEQY
TRBJ2-1	TRBV4-3	ASSRDLGEPYNEQF
TRBJ2-1	TRBV9	ASSVESQGVSYNEQF
TRBJ2-7	TRBV6-2/TRBV6-3	ASTKGDGAYEQY
TRBJ2-4	TRBV7-8	ASSSDRVLAKNIQY
TRBJ1-3	TRBV4-3	ASSQERRTPDRNSRNTIY
TRBJ1-1	TRBV6-2/TRBV6-3	ASTFEFSGAEAF
TRBJ1-2	TRBV20-1	SARMPRTDYGYT
-	TRBV4-3	ARPPELSSEQY
TRBJ2-1	TRBV6-6	ASSYLAGDYNEQF
-	TRBV29-1	SVAVYNEQY
TRBJ1-4	TRBV11-2	ASSPRLILGVGPDWKLF
TRBJ2-1	TRBV20-1	SATLAGLTPNEQF
TRBJ2-7	TRBV7-2	ASSEGTGGYEQY